The 2 T cell receptor beta chains reported below all come from one sample, sequenced in a study of cytomegalovirus exposure and HLA in healthy donors. Primers included in the PCR were 60 Vbeta and 13 Jbeta primers. Assay: immunoSEQ multiplex PCR; the TCRdb copy retains only in-frame clones and omits some. The data show 200,000 to 250,000 clones, about 79% seen once. The sequencing sample was made of PBMCs. These receptors were collected from a man younger than 35 in good health and CMV-seronegative.

This clone was recorded a few times. V is TRBV11-2 and J is TRBJ1-5; a possible D gene is TRBD1 (5 bases). Germline V gene data show CDR1 as SGHAT and CDR2 as FQNNGV. V lost 3 bases, J lost 6 bases, and 15 bases lay in between. The CDR3 loop spans 15 amino acids. The CDR3 loop reads CASSLDQGSGQPQHF. In DNA, the CDR3 is TGTGCCAGCAGCTTGGACCAGGGCTCGGGTCAGCCCCAGCATTTT.

The gene calls are TRBV6-1 and TRBJ2-7, with a tentative D call TRBD2 (6 bases). This CDR3 is 13 amino acids long. The germline V and J ends were trimmed by 10 bases and 3 bases, with 16 bases remaining between them. The V gene's germline CDR1 is MNHNS and CDR2 SASEGT. Written as DNA, the CDR3 is TGTGCCACCCAAACGACTAGTTTCTACGAGCAGTACTTC. As protein: CATQTTSFYEQYF.